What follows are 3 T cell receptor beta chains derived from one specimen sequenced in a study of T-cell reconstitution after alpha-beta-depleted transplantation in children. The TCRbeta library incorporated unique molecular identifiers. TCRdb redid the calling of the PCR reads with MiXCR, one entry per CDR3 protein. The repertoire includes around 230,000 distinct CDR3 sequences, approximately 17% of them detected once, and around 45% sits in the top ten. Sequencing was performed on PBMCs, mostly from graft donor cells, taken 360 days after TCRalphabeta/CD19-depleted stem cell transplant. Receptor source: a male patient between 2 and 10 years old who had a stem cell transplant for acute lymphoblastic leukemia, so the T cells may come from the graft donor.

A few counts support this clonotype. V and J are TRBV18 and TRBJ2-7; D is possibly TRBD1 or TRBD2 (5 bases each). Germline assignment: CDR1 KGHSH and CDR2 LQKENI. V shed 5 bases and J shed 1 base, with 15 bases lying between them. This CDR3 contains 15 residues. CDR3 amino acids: CASSDPFGGSYEQYF. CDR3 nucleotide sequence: TGTGCCAGCTCAGATCCTTTTGGGGGTTCCTACGAGCAGTACTTC.

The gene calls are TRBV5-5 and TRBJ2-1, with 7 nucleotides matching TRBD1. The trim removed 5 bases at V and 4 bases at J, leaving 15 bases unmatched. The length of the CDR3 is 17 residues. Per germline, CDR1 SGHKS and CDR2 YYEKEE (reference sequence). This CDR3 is CASSMSTWDRAYNEQFF. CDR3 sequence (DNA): TGTGCCAGCAGTATGTCCACATGGGACAGAGCTTACAATGAGCAGTTCTTC.

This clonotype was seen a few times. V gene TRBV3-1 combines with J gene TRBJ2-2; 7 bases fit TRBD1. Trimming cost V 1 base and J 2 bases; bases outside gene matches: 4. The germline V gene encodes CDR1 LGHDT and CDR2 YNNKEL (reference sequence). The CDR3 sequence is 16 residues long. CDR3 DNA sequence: TGTGCCAGCAGCCAAGTAAAAGGGGGCAACACCGGGGAGCTGTTTTTT. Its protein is CASSQVKGGNTGELFF.